This T cell receptor (beta chain) was captured in a study of Graves' ophthalmopathy and Graves' hyperthyroidism. In this sample, this clonotype turned up a few times. Its antigen is as yet unknown. Study-wide results and limits: The majority of expanded thyroid clonotypes above 0.001 frequency also occurred in blood.

Amplification from RNA transcripts yielded the TCR beta CDR3 regions. A first-round RT-PCR used HTBI primers, followed by a second-round multiplex PCR. TCRdb fed the multiplex PCR reads into MiXCR, producing one record per CDR3 protein. This table has about 640,000 distinct CDR3 sequences, about two fifths appearing once. CDR1 and CDR2 (germline): LGHNA, YSLEER. The CDR3 is 18 amino acids. Trimming shortened V by 0 bases and J by 4 bases, and 18 bases separated the two germline ends. The origin of this receptor is an adult man with Graves' ophthalmopathy. The chain combines TRBV4-3 with TRBJ2-2; D is possibly TRBD2 (6 bases). The material sequenced was peripheral blood. CDR3 nucleotide sequence: TGCGCCAGCAGCCAAGAGTGGGACTCACTGGGCGGCACCGGGGAGCTGTTTTTT. Translated, it gives CASSQEWDSLGGTGELFF.